The entry that follows covers one T cell receptor beta chain sequence. The target antigen is unknown. These data come from a study of response to subunit inactivated influenza vaccine. Findings and caveats of the study: The authors suggested that every seasonal influenza vaccination recruits few new T cells.

Trimming cost V 3 bases and J 2 bases, with 14 bases left between them. The CDR3 contains 16 residues. One entry per CDR3 protein, called by TCRdb with MiXCR from the RT-PCR reads. The data contain a few hundred thousand distinct CDR3 sequences, around 15% of them singletons. J is TRBJ2-4 and V is TRBV12-3 or TRBV12-4; D may match TRBD1 or TRBD2 (5 bases each). The specimen was PBMCs from blood, collected 12 days after vaccination. The source is a man in his forties or fifties who received an inactivated influenza vaccine. The CDR3 protein is CASSLSRGDPKNIQYF. The CDR3 coding sequence is TGTGCCAGCAGTTTGAGCCGGGGCGACCCCAAAAACATTCAGTACTTC.